The 24 T cell receptor beta chains given below trace back to one sample, sequenced in a study of T-cell reconstitution after alpha-beta-depleted transplantation in children. Preparation of the TCRbeta library was carried out with unique molecular identifiers. TCRdb reprocessed the PCR reads with MiXCR, giving one entry per CDR3 protein. The sample includes a few hundred thousand distinct CDR3 sequences, about a tenth of them seen just once. The sample in question was PBMCs from the stem cell graft donor, obtained from the stem cell graft. The receptors come from a human donor who donated a stem cell graft to a child with acute lymphoblastic leukemia.

The J gene is TRBJ2-3, the V gene TRBV12-3 or TRBV12-4, with D tentatively TRBD1 (6 bases). V lost 5 bases to trimming and J lost 0 bases, with 15 bases between them. The CDR3 totals 16 residues. CDR3 in amino acids: CASSLPTGHSTDTQYF. DNA of the CDR3: TGTGCCAGCAGTCTACCAACGGGACACAGCACAGATACGCAGTATTTT.

This clonotype was recorded a few times. The chain carries TRBV7-9 and TRBJ2-7; 9 bases match TRBD1. Trimming removed 5 bases from V and 6 bases from J; junction bases left unmatched: 5. Germline CDR1 SEHNR, CDR2 FQNEAQ (reference sequence). The CDR3 has 13 amino acids. This CDR3 reads CASSPEQGAEQYF. The DNA of the CDR3 is TGTGCCAGCAGCCCCGAACAGGGGGCCGAGCAGTACTTC.

This clonotype was counted between two and nine times. The chain carries TRBV27 and TRBJ1-2; D is unresolved. Between the trimmed V and J ends, which lost 0 bases and 4 bases, there was a span of 6 bases. Germline CDR1 is MNHEY and CDR2 is SMNVEV (reference sequence). This CDR3 comprises 13 residues. The CDR3 spells CASSLSIGYGYTF. Written as DNA, the CDR3 is TGTGCCAGCAGTTTATCGATCGGCTATGGCTACACCTTC.

The genes are TRBV5-1 and TRBJ2-3; D possibly corresponds to TRBD1 (5 bases). Trimming took off 0 bases at V and 4 bases at J, with 12 bases between the two ends. The CDR3 has 15 residues. Germline-derived CDR1 and CDR2 are SGHRS and YFSETQ. CDR3 in amino acids: CASSLGQGGADTQYF. CDR3 coding DNA: TGCGCCAGCAGCTTGGGTCAGGGTGGAGCAGATACGCAGTATTTT.

The genes are TRBV30 and TRBJ2-1; 7 bases are a match to TRBD1. The end of the DNA fits TRBJ2-7 better, so the J call may be wrong. In germline, CDR1 is GTSNPN, CDR2 SVGIG (reference sequence). CDR3 length: 14 amino acids. Here the CDR3 DNA reads TGTGCCTGGAAGGGGGCAGGAATCTCCTACGAGCAGTACTTC. Translating gives CAWKGAGISYEQYF.

This clonotype turned up a few times. V is TRBV4-2 and J is TRBJ1-2; tentatively, D is TRBD1 (5 bases). V lost 7 bases and J 1 base, leaving 7 bases between the germline ends. CDR3 length: 12 residues. In germline, CDR1 is LGHNA, CDR2 YNFKEQ. CDR3 protein: CASMGVNYGYTF. The CDR3 coding sequence is TGTGCCAGCATGGGGGTTAACTATGGCTACACCTTC.

The V call is TRBV12-3 or TRBV12-4, the J call TRBJ2-7; 7 nucleotides line up with TRBD2. Trimming took 4 bases from V and 5 from J; bases not matched to a gene: 5. The CDR3 has 13 residues. The CDR3 DNA sequence: TGTGCCAGCAGTTCCCGGGGGGACCACGAGCAGTACTTC. It encodes CASSSRGDHEQYF.

This clonotype has a handful of counts. The CDR3 DNA is TGTGCCAGCAGCCCTCGTATCGGAGGCACAGATACGCAGTATTTT. It encodes CASSPRIGGTDTQYF. V is TRBV5-4 and J is TRBJ2-3; D ambiguous. In germline, CDR1 is SGHNT, CDR2 YYREEE (reference sequence). V was trimmed by 4 bases and J by 1 base, leaving 13 bases between them. The CDR3 has 15 residues.

The chain carries TRBV12-3 or TRBV12-4 and TRBJ2-1; 10 bases match TRBD2. The junction had 11 bases not matched to a gene; V was cut back by 3 bases and J by 9 bases. This CDR3 is 16 amino acids long. CDR3 loop: CASSFSSGSPVFEQFF. The DNA of the CDR3 is TGTGCCAGCAGTTTTTCTAGCGGGAGTCCCGTTTTTGAGCAGTTCTTC.

This clonotype was counted only a few times. The J gene is TRBJ2-1, the V gene TRBV12-3 or TRBV12-4; unclear D gene. CDR3 length: 13 residues. V was shortened by 5 bases and J by 9 bases, with 14 bases between the two germline ends. CDR3 residues: CASSQSGPFEQFF. Here the CDR3 DNA reads TGTGCCAGCAGTCAATCCGGGCCCTTTGAGCAGTTCTTC.

The genes are TRBV29-1 and TRBJ2-7, with TRBD2 matching 16 bases. CDR3 length: 18 amino acids. V was pared by 4 bases and J by 1 base, with 10 bases of the junction left unmatched. Germline CDR1 SQVTM, CDR2 ANQGSEA. In DNA form, the CDR3 reads TGCAGCGTTGGCGGGGGACTAGCGGGAGGGAAATTGTCCTACGAGCAGTACTTC. Protein sequence: CSVGGGLAGGKLSYEQYF.

This clonotype was seen a few times. The chain links TRBV7-3 to TRBJ2-7; TRBD2 agrees at 8 bases. The CDR3 sequence is 13 residues long. CDR1 is SGHTA and CDR2 is FQGTGA in the germline V gene. The V segment lost 4 bases and the J segment 6 bases; nucleotides outside the gene matches: 5. CDR3 amino acids: CASSWTSGSEQYF. CDR3 sequence (DNA): TGTGCCAGCAGCTGGACCAGCGGGAGCGAGCAGTACTTC.

The chain joins TRBV4-3 to TRBJ1-4, with 8 nucleotides matching TRBD1. Germline V gives CDR1 LGHNA, CDR2 YSLEER. The CDR3 contains 16 residues. The V segment lost 0 bases and the J segment 5 bases; nucleotides outside the gene matches: 5. The CDR3 protein is CASSQDPNRGNEKLFF. The CDR3 DNA is TGCGCCAGCAGCCAAGATCCGAACAGGGGGAATGAAAAACTGTTTTTT.

This clonotype was counted ten times or more. V usage is TRBV7-2 and J usage is TRBJ2-3; weak D call: TRBD2 (6 bases). Trimming removed 1 base from V and 0 bases from J, with 8 bases in between. The CDR3 totals 15 residues. CDR1 and CDR2 from the germline V gene are SGHTA and FQGNSA. CDR3 sequence: CASSLGGASTDTQYF. In DNA, the CDR3 is TGTGCCAGCAGCTTAGGCGGGGCTAGCACAGATACGCAGTATTTT.

A few counts support this clonotype. The rearrangement uses TRBV5-1 and TRBJ2-7, with 7 bases fitting TRBD1. V lost 0 bases to trimming and J lost 2 bases; unmatched junction nucleotides: 5. The CDR3 loop spans 15 amino acids. The germline gives CDR1 SGHRS, CDR2 YFSETQ. CDR3 sequence reads: CASSLEPGTAYEQYF. CDR3 sequence (DNA): TGCGCCAGCAGCTTGGAGCCTGGGACAGCCTACGAGCAGTACTTC.

This clonotype came up a few times. The chain employs TRBV5-1 and TRBJ2-6, with D perhaps TRBD1 (6 bases). The V gene's germline CDR1 is SGHRS and CDR2 YFSETQ. The CDR3 runs 15 residues. V lost 3 bases and J lost 4, with 11 bases in between. The CDR3 protein is CASSSQGPGANVLTF. CDR3 bases: TGCGCCAGCAGCTCACAGGGCCCAGGGGCCAACGTCCTGACTTTC.

The chain joins TRBV25-1 to TRBJ2-7, with 11 bases identical to TRBD1. Germline CDR1 is MGHDK and CDR2 is SYGVNS. The V and J ends lost 1 base and 6 bases, in that order; junction bases with no gene match: 2. The CDR3 length is 14 residues. CDR3 DNA sequence: TGTGCCAGCAGTGAATTTGGGACAGGGGGCGAGCAGTACTTC. It yields the protein CASSEFGTGGEQYF.

This clonotype was picked up a small number of times. The chain is built from TRBV12-3 or TRBV12-4 and TRBJ2-7, with TRBD2 matching 13 bases. CDR3 length: 18 residues. Trimming removed 6 bases from V and 0 bases from J; junction bases left unmatched: 11. As DNA, the CDR3 is TGTGCCAGCAGCCCTACTACTAGCGGGAGGGCGAGCTCCTACGAGCAGTACTTC. It encodes CASSPTTSGRASSYEQYF.

This clonotype was observed a few times. The CDR3 protein is CASSLVSGTGVSTDTQYF. CDR3 sequence (DNA): TGTGCCAGCAGCTTAGTGTCCGGGACAGGGGTTAGCACAGATACGCAGTATTTT. V and J are TRBV11-2 and TRBJ2-3, with 10 positions matching TRBD1. V shed 1 base, J shed 0 bases, and the junction held 7 bases outside the gene matches. The germline V gene has CDR1 SGHAT and CDR2 FQNNGV. The CDR3 totals 18 residues.

This clonotype appeared a few times. The CDR3 DNA reads as TGTGCCAGCAGCTTAGCACCGACCCAGGGACAGGGGGAAGAGACCCAGTACTTC. It specifies CASSLAPTQGQGEETQYF. This sequence joins TRBV11-1 and TRBJ2-5, with 11 bases aligning to TRBD1. The V and J ends lost 0 bases and 3 bases, in that order; junction bases with no gene match: 9. The CDR3 consists of 18 residues. The germline V gene has CDR1 SGHAT and CDR2 FQDESV (reference sequence). Combining the CDR3 with reference TRBV11-1 and TRBJ2-5 gives the whole variable domain EAEVAQSPRYKITEKSQAVAFWCDPISGHATLYWYRQILGQGPELLVQFQDESVVDDSQLPKDRFSAERLKGVDSTLKIQPAELGDSAMYLCASSLAPTQGQGEETQYFGPGTRLLVL.

This chain links TRBV4-2 with TRBJ2-7; the D is unclear. Germline assignment: CDR1 LGHNA and CDR2 YNFKEQ. The CDR3 extends over 12 amino acids. Trimming left V 0 bases short and J 4 bases short, with 4 bases between. CDR3 loop: CASSQDRYEQYF. CDR3 nucleotides: TGTGCCAGCAGCCAAGATAGATACGAGCAGTACTTC.

This clonotype was counted between two and nine times. The J gene is TRBJ2-1, the V gene TRBV20-1; the D is unclear. The CDR3 has 13 residues. V was cut by 4 bases and J by 5 bases, with 12 bases left in between. Germline values: CDR1 DFQATT, CDR2 SNEGSKA (reference sequence). CDR3 loop: CSAMGLGDNEQFF. For the CDR3, the DNA is TGCAGTGCTATGGGTCTGGGCGACAATGAGCAGTTCTTC.

This clonotype was picked up many times. The chain couples TRBV6-5 to TRBJ1-2; no clear D. Trimming stripped 2 bases from V and 8 bases from J, with 12 bases between. The germline CDR1 and CDR2 sequences are MNHEY and SVGAGI. This CDR3 comprises 13 residues. CDR3 residues: CASSYRMVGGYTF. In nucleotides, the CDR3 is TGTGCCAGCAGTTACCGGATGGTGGGAGGCTACACCTTC.

The chain uses TRBV12-3 or TRBV12-4 and TRBJ2-6; D is ambiguous. Trimming cost V 3 bases and J 0 bases, with 6 bases left between them. This CDR3 spans 15 amino acids. CDR3: CASSFKVSGANVLTF. The CDR3 DNA sequence: TGTGCCAGCAGTTTTAAGGTCTCTGGGGCCAACGTCCTGACTTTC.